The 3 T cell receptor beta chains in this list originate from one sample, sequenced in a study of blood T cells in healthy people across ages. The authors ran a second PCR of 7 to 11 cycles using a sample-barcoded 5' primer and a J-beta primer mix. TCRdb reprocessed the 5' RACE reads via MiXCR and lists one record per CDR3 protein. The sample has about 760,000 distinct CDR3 sequences; roughly 50% are singletons. The sample taken for sequencing was blood. The receptors shown here come from a man aged 35 to 55 in good health.

V usage is TRBV10-2 and J usage is TRBJ2-3; 7 bases match TRBD1. The V and J ends lost 9 bases and 2 bases, in that order; junction bases with no gene match: 17. This CDR3 is 17 amino acids long. Germline V gene data show CDR1 as WSHSY and CDR2 as SAAADI. The CDR3 region has the DNA TGCGCCAGTCGACTCCCCAGGGGGTGGTCACCCACAGATACGCAGTATTTT. This encodes CASRLPRGWSPTDTQYF.

The CDR3 coding sequence is TGTGCCAGCAGCTTAGTGGGGGGGTTAGGGGATACGCAGTATTTT. Protein product: CASSLVGGLGDTQYF. The rearrangement uses TRBV7-2 and TRBJ2-3; 7 nucleotides match TRBD2. CDR3 length: 15 residues. Germline CDR1 is SGHTA and CDR2 is FQGNSA. With 1 base clipped from V and 6 bases from J, the junction kept 7 bases outside the gene matches.

This chain connects TRBV20-1 to TRBJ1-2, with unresolved D. CDR3 length equals 13 residues. Trimming stripped 6 bases from V and 2 bases from J, with 13 bases between. The V gene's germline CDR1 is DFQATT and CDR2 SNEGSKA (reference sequence). The CDR3 reads CSASITVNYGYTF. Written as DNA, the CDR3 is TGCAGTGCCTCGATCACGGTGAACTATGGCTACACCTTC.